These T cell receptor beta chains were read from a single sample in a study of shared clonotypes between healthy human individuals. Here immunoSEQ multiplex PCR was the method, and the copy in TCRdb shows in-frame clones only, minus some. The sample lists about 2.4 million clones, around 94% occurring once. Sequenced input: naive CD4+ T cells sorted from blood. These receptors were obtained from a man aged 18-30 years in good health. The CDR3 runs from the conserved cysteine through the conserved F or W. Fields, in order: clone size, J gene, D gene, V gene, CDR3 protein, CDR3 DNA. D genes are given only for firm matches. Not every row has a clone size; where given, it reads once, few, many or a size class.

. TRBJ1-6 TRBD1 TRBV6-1 CASITRGQGSPLHF TGTGCCAGCATTACGAGGGGGCAGGGCTCACCCCTCCACTTT
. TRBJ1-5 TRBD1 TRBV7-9 CASSLTQGDSNQPQHF TGTGCCAGCAGCTTAACTCAGGGGGATAGCAATCAGCCCCAGCATTTT
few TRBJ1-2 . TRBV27 CASSFLGQPGGYTF TGTGCCAGCAGTTTCCTTGGACAACCTGGTGGCTACACCTTC
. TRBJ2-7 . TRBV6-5 CASSSDSYEQYF TGTGCCAGCAGCAGTGACAGTTACGAGCAGTACTTC
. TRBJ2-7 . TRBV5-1 CASSLASSTETYEQYF TGCGCCAGCAGCTTGGCCTCGTCGACGGAAACCTACGAGCAGTACTTC
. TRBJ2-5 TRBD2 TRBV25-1 CASRGLALGETQYF TGTGCCAGCAGGGGACTAGCGTTGGGGGAGACCCAGTACTTC
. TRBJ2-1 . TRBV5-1 CASSLDASGGNEQFF TGCGCCAGCAGCTTGGATGCCAGTGGGGGCAATGAGCAGTTCTTC
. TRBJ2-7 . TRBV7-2 CASSFSSAYEQYF TGTGCCAGCAGCTTCTCTTCAGCCTACGAGCAGTACTTC
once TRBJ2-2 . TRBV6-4 CASRGQSGSGELFF TGTGCCAGCAGGGGCCAGTCAGGGTCCGGGGAGCTGTTTTTT
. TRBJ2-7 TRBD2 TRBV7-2 CASSPRTSGFLARDEQYF TGTGCCAGCAGCCCACGGACTAGCGGGTTCCTAGCTAGGGACGAGCAGTACTTC
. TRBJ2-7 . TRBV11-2 CASSRFYEQYF TGTGCCAGCAGCCGGTTCTACGAGCAGTACTTC
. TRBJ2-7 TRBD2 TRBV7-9 CASSFGLAGVSYEQYF TGTGCCAGCAGCTTTGGGCTAGCGGGAGTATCCTACGAGCAGTACTTC
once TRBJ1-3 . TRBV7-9 CASSSQGAATPSSGNTIYF TGTGCCAGCAGCTCGCAGGGTGCGGCTACTCCTAGCTCTGGAAACACCATATATTTT
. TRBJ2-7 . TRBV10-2 CASSRDGYEQYF TGCGCCAGCAGCCGCGACGGCTACGAGCAGTACTTC
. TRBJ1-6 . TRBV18 CASSPNREYNSPLHF TGTGCCAGCTCACCGAACAGGGAATACAATTCACCCCTCCACTTT
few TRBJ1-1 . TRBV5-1 CASSSGSGTNTEAFF TGCGCCAGCAGCTCAGGGTCGGGGACGAACACTGAAGCTTTCTTT
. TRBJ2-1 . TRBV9 CASSVDATAGREQFF TGTGCCAGCAGCGTAGATGCGACGGCGGGGCGAGAGCAGTTCTTC
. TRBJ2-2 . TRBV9 CASSVGGSYTGELFF TGTGCCAGCAGCGTAGGAGGGAGCTACACCGGGGAGCTGTTTTTT
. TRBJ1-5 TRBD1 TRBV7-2 CASSLERGGWNQPQHF TGTGCCAGCAGCTTAGAACGAGGGGGCTGGAATCAGCCCCAGCATTTT
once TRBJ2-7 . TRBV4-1 CASSQGRDRGPGEQYF TGCGCCAGCAGCCAAGGGCGGGACCGCGGACCAGGGGAGCAGTACTTC
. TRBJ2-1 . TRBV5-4 CASSLTGLSSYNEQFF TGTGCCAGCAGCTTGACAGGGCTGAGCTCCTACAATGAGCAGTTCTTC
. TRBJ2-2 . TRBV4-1 CASSPITGRTGELFF TGCGCCAGCAGCCCAATCACCGGGCGCACCGGGGAGCTGTTTTTT
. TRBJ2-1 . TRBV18 CASSPNSVNEQFF TGTGCCAGCTCACCAAACAGCGTAAATGAGCAGTTCTTC
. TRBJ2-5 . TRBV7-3 CASSSGFGETQYF TGTGCCAGCAGCTCAGGGTTTGGGGAGACCCAGTACTTC
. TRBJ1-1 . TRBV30 CAWNRAAETEAFF TGTGCCTGGAACAGGGCTGCAGAAACTGAAGCTTTCTTT
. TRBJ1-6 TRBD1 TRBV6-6 CASSYSYGTGYSLHF TGTGCCAGCAGTTACTCTTATGGGACAGGGTATTCCCTCCACTTT
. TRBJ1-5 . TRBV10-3 CATTEGTGYSNQPQHF TGTGCCACCACGGAGGGGACCGGTTATAGCAATCAGCCCCAGCATTTT
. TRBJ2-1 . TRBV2 CASSELGVHNEQFF TGTGCCAGCAGTGAATTGGGGGTACACAATGAGCAGTTCTTC
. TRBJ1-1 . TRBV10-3 CAISGQNMNTEAFF TGTGCCATCAGTGGACAGAACATGAACACTGAAGCTTTCTTT
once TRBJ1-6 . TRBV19 CATAEGIYNSPLHF TGTGCCACCGCGGAGGGTATCTATAATTCACCCCTCCACTTT
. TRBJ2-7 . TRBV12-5 CASGLFAASYEQYF TGTGCTAGTGGTTTGTTCGCAGCCTCCTACGAGCAGTACTTC
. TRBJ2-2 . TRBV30 CAWSVLANTGELFF TGTGCCTGGAGTGTTCTTGCGAACACCGGGGAGCTGTTTTTT
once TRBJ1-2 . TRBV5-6 CASSFLTGNYGYTF TGTGCCAGCAGCTTCCTTACGGGTAACTATGGCTACACCTTC
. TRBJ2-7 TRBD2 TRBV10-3 CAISATSGSSYEQYF TGTGCCATCAGTGCGACTAGCGGGAGCTCCTACGAGCAGTACTTC
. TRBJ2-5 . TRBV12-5 CASGYGQGHETQYF TGTGCTAGTGGCTATGGACAAGGCCATGAGACCCAGTACTTC
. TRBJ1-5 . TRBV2 CASSESQRSNQPQHF TGTGCCAGCAGTGAATCACAGAGAAGCAATCAGCCCCAGCATTTT
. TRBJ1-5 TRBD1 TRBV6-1 CASSQQGNQPQHF TGTGCCAGCAGTCAACAGGGGAATCAGCCCCAGCATTTT
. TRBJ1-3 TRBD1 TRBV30 CAWSVSSTGGAGNTIYF TGTGCCTGGAGTGTATCCTCCACAGGGGGAGCTGGAAACACCATATATTTT
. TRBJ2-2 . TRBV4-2 CASSQPGTLATGELFF TGTGCCAGCAGCCAACCAGGGACTCTCGCCACCGGGGAGCTGTTTTTT
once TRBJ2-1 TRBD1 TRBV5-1 CASTFGGQGINEQFF TGCGCCAGCACATTCGGGGGACAGGGGATCAATGAGCAGTTCTTC
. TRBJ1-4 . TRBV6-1 CASSLPIRGEEKLFF TGTGCCAGCAGCTTACCAATCCGGGGGGAGGAAAAACTGTTTTTT
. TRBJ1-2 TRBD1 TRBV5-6 CASSKPGQGQYGYTF TGTGCCAGCAGCAAACCGGGACAGGGCCAATATGGCTACACCTTC
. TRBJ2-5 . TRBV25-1 CASSPTTYRVTETQYF TGTGCCAGCAGTCCAACCACCTACAGGGTTACGGAGACCCAGTACTTC
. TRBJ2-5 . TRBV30 CAWSVLPNRETQYF TGTGCCTGGAGTGTACTCCCCAATCGTGAGACCCAGTACTTC
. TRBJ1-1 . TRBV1 CTSSPPVGATEAFF TGCACCAGCAGCCCCCCCGTCGGGGCCACTGAAGCTTTCTTT
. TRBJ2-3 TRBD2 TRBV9 CASSVAALARHTDTQYF TGTGCCAGCAGCGTAGCCGCACTAGCGAGACACACAGATACGCAGTATTTT
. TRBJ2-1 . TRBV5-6 CASSLARNEQFF TGTGCCAGCAGCTTGGCCAGAAATGAGCAGTTCTTC
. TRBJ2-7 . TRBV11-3 CASSLWGYEQYF TGTGCCAGCAGCTTATGGGGTTACGAGCAGTACTTC
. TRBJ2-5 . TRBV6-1 CASRRTSLGETQYF TGTGCCAGCAGGAGAACTAGTCTAGGAGAGACCCAGTACTTC
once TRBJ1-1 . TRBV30 CARTGNMNTEAFF TGTGCCCGGACGGGAAATATGAACACTGAAGCTTTCTTT